The present T cell receptor beta chain was sequenced within a study of immune evolution from preneoplasia to lung adenocarcinoma. This clone was picked up one time. Generated by immunoSEQ multiplex PCR, the TCRdb table keeps only in-frame clones and is missing some. The repertoire holds about 8,200 clones, with 70% to 90% as singletons. Germline V CDR1 and CDR2: MDHEN, SYDVKM. There are 12 residues in the CDR3. Trimming pared 7 bases from V and 3 bases from J, leaving 9 bases between. Sequenced: FFPE adjacent normal lung tissue. V usage is TRBV28 and J usage is TRBJ1-1; D is unclear. This receptor was obtained from a person aged 70 to 80 with lung adenocarcinoma. As DNA, the CDR3 is TGTGCCAGCAATCAGGTGGACACTGAAGCTTTCTTT. The encoded protein is CASNQVDTEAFF.